These T cell receptor beta chains were read from a single sample in a study of CD8+ T cells in alopecia areata. Only in-frame clones appear in the TCRdb table, and some are missing; sequencing was by immunoSEQ multiplex PCR. The sample has 95,000 to 100,000 clones; 60% are singletons. The sample in question was CD8+ T cells sorted from blood, obtained between weeks 55 and 70, from a patient treated with tofacitinib. The source of these receptors is a human donor with alopecia areata. Each CDR3 is given with its conserved first and last residue. D genes are given only for firm matches. Clone size is stated in some rows and not others, as once, few, many or a class when expanded.

j_call v_call clone_size d_call cdr3_aa cdr3_nt
TRBJ2-3 TRBV11-2 once NA CASSLVRGLRDTQYF TGTGCCAGCAGCTTAGTTCGGGGGCTTCGGGATACGCAGTATTTT
TRBJ2-3 TRBV30 NA NA CAWSASLSTDTQYF TGTGCCTGGAGTGCTAGCTTAAGCACAGATACGCAGTATTTT
TRBJ2-5 TRBV29-1 NA TRBD1 CSAGDSKIQETQYF TGCAGCGCAGGGGACAGTAAGATCCAAGAGACCCAGTACTTC
TRBJ1-1 TRBV5-1 NA TRBD1 CASSFGTGDRYTEAFF TGCGCCAGCAGCTTTGGGACAGGGGATCGGTACACTGAAGCTTTCTTT
TRBJ2-4 TRBV10-3 NA NA CAAGQHGAGKNIQYF TGTGCCGCGGGACAACACGGGGCTGGCAAAAACATTCAGTACTTC
TRBJ2-5 TRBV7-9 NA NA CASSSWTEETQYF TGTGCCAGCAGTTCCTGGACAGAAGAGACCCAGTACTTC
TRBJ2-7 TRBV19 NA NA CASISGTSYEQYF TGTGCCAGCATTTCCGGGACCTCCTACGAGCAGTACTTC
TRBJ2-3 TRBV10-2 NA NA CASRTDTQYF TGCGCCAGCCGCACAGATACGCAGTATTTT
TRBJ1-1 TRBV5-1 NA NA CASSLDRVGTEAFF TGCGCCAGCAGCTTGGACCGGGTCGGTACTGAAGCTTTCTTT
TRBJ1-2 TRBV7-9 NA TRBD1 CASSRRFRDSFPTGGYTF TGTGCCAGCAGCAGGCGGTTTAGGGACAGTTTTCCTACAGGTGGCTACACCTTC
TRBJ2-3 TRBV2 NA TRBD2 CASSEGLFPTDTQYF TGTGCCAGCAGCGAGGGACTATTTCCCACAGATACGCAGTATTTT
TRBJ2-5 TRBV6-1 NA NA CASSLYRVQETQYF TGTGCCAGCAGTTTATACAGGGTTCAAGAGACCCAGTACTTC
TRBJ2-7 TRBV6-1 NA NA CASRVWTNYEQYF TGTGCCAGCAGGGTTTGGACGAACTACGAGCAGTACTTC
TRBJ1-3 TRBV5-6 NA NA CASSWGIGENGNTIYF TGTGCCAGCAGTTGGGGGATCGGCGAGAACGGAAACACCATATATTTT
TRBJ1-4 TRBV14 NA NA CASSQDRQATNEKLFF TGTGCCAGCAGCCAAGATCGGCAAGCAACTAATGAAAAACTGTTTTTT
TRBJ2-3 TRBV9 NA NA CASSVDPGREQYF TGTGCCAGCAGCGTAGATCCGGGCCGTGAGCAGTATTTT
TRBJ1-6 TRBV6-1 NA TRBD1 CASVKGQTRNSPLHF TGTGCCAGCGTTAAGGGACAGACGAGGAATTCACCCCTCCACTTT
TRBJ2-5 TRBV4-1 NA TRBD2 CASSQILAVQETQYF TGCGCCAGCAGCCAAATCCTAGCGGTCCAAGAGACCCAGTACTTC
TRBJ2-7 TRBV29-1 NA NA CSVERGYEQYF TGCAGCGTTGAAAGAGGGTACGAGCAGTACTTC
TRBJ2-5 TRBV7-9 NA NA CASRGELVTQYF TGTGCCAGCAGAGGAGAGCTCGTGACCCAGTACTTC
TRBJ2-7 TRBV4-1 NA NA CASSQVADGTYEQYF TGCGCCAGCAGCCAAGTGGCGGACGGGACCTACGAGCAGTACTTC
TRBJ2-3 TRBV13 few NA CASSTGDTQYF TGTGCCAGCAGCACAGGAGATACGCAGTATTTT
TRBJ1-5 TRBV2 once TRBD1 CASSRQGLRPQHF TGTGCCAGCAGCCGACAGGGGTTGAGGCCCCAGCATTTT
TRBJ2-3 TRBV11-2 NA NA CASSLPRAGGDIGTDTQYF TGTGCCAGCAGCCTCCCGAGGGCAGGGGGGGACATTGGCACAGATACGCAGTATTTT
TRBJ1-5 TRBV4-1 NA TRBD1 CASSSQGGNQPQHF TGCGCCAGCAGTTCACAGGGGGGCAATCAGCCCCAGCATTTT
TRBJ2-3 TRBV29-1 NA NA CSVDVSGRSTDTQYF TGCAGCGTTGATGTCTCAGGGAGGAGCACAGATACGCAGTATTTT
TRBJ1-1 TRBV4-1 once NA CASSPTGSNTEAFF TGCGCCAGCAGCCCGACAGGTTCGAACACTGAAGCTTTCTTT
TRBJ1-6 TRBV5-5 NA NA CASSLFSGTNSPLHF TGTGCCAGCAGCTTGTTTTCAGGGACTAATTCACCCCTCCACTTT
TRBJ1-2 TRBV5-6 NA NA CASSVGWGSAANYGYTF TGTGCCAGCAGTGTCGGATGGGGTAGCGCCGCTAACTATGGCTACACCTTC
TRBJ1-6 TRBV2 NA TRBD1 CATRGGPSPLHF TGTGCCACCAGGGGGGGGCCTTCACCCCTCCACTTT
TRBJ2-7 TRBV4-1 few TRBD1 CASSLGQDGSYEQYF TGCGCCAGCAGCCTCGGACAGGATGGTTCCTACGAGCAGTACTTC
TRBJ1-1 TRBV10-3 NA NA CAISDRGVEAFF TGTGCCATCAGTGATCGAGGCGTTGAAGCTTTCTTT
TRBJ1-2 TRBV13 NA NA CASSFSERYGYTF TGTGCCAGCAGCTTCTCAGAACGCTATGGCTACACCTTC
TRBJ2-2 TRBV29-1 NA NA CSVVWQNTGELFF TGCAGCGTTGTCTGGCAGAACACCGGGGAGCTGTTTTTT
TRBJ2-3 TRBV7-8 few TRBD2 CASGTSSTDTQYF TGTGCCAGTGGGACTAGCTCAACAGATACGCAGTATTTT
TRBJ1-6 TRBV7-2 NA NA CASGIGNNSPLHF TGTGCCAGCGGTATCGGGAATAATTCACCCCTCCACTTT
TRBJ2-6 TRBV4-1 NA NA CASSQWAGAGANVLTF TGCGCCAGCAGCCAATGGGCGGGCGCTGGGGCCAACGTCCTGACTTTC
TRBJ2-7 TRBV29-1 NA TRBD2 CSVQGLHEQYF TGCAGCGTTCAGGGACTACACGAGCAGTACTTC
TRBJ2-1 TRBV4-1 NA TRBD2 CASSPLSGGAWNEQFF TGCGCCAGCAGCCCGCTCAGCGGGGGGGCGTGGAATGAGCAGTTCTTC
TRBJ1-5 TRBV10-2 NA NA CASSEGQRRNQPQHF TGCGCCAGCAGTGAAGGTCAGCGAAGGAATCAGCCCCAGCATTTT
TRBJ1-1 TRBV4-2 NA TRBD1 CASSPEAPGGAFF TGTGCCAGCAGCCCCGAGGCGCCAGGGGGAGCTTTCTTT
TRBJ2-2 TRBV30 few TRBD2 CAWSVSGGNTGELFF TGTGCCTGGAGTGTGAGCGGGGGGAACACCGGGGAGCTGTTTTTT
TRBJ1-1 TRBV29-1 few TRBD1 CSITEGARGTEAFF TGCAGCATTACAGAGGGGGCTCGGGGGACTGAAGCTTTCTTT
TRBJ1-2 TRBV7-9 NA NA CASSPRTVSNYGYTF TGTGCCAGCAGCCCAAGGACGGTGTCTAACTATGGCTACACCTTC
TRBJ1-5 TRBV4-1 few NA CASSQEGIQPQHF TGCGCCAGCAGCCAAGAGGGGATTCAGCCCCAGCATTTT
TRBJ2-4 TRBV2 NA TRBD1 CASKGKQGLGIAKNIQYF TGTGCCAGCAAAGGGAAACAGGGGCTTGGTATAGCCAAAAACATTCAGTACTTC
TRBJ2-3 TRBV7-6 NA TRBD2 CASSPGTSDTDTQYF TGTGCCAGCAGCCCCGGGACTAGCGACACAGATACGCAGTATTTT
TRBJ1-1 TRBV5-6 NA TRBD1 CASSATGASQAFF TGTGCCAGCAGCGCAACAGGGGCTTCTCAAGCTTTCTTT
TRBJ2-6 TRBV30 NA NA CAWRGPGANSGANVLTF TGTGCCTGGAGAGGCCCCGGGGCCAACTCTGGGGCCAACGTCCTGACTTTC
TRBJ1-6 TRBV11-2 NA NA CASSPSGTPLHF TGTGCCAGCAGCCCCTCGGGGACACCCCTCCACTTT
TRBJ2-7 TRBV4-2 NA NA CASSQGFEQYF TGTGCCAGCAGCCAAGGATTTGAGCAGTACTTC
TRBJ2-5 TRBV7-9 NA NA CASSPGIQETQYF TGTGCCAGCAGCCCCGGGATCCAAGAGACCCAGTACTTC
TRBJ1-1 TRBV5-5 NA NA CASSPMKEAEAFF TGTGCCAGCAGCCCAATGAAGGAGGCTGAAGCTTTCTTT
TRBJ2-3 TRBV27 NA NA CASIGGAATSTDTQYF TGTGCCAGCATCGGGGGCGCGGCCACTAGCACAGATACGCAGTATTTT
TRBJ1-2 TRBV15 NA NA CATSGARQNGYTF TGTGCCACCAGCGGGGCGAGACAGAATGGCTACACCTTC
TRBJ1-5 TRBV13 NA NA CASSLGSNQPQHF TGTGCCAGCAGCTTAGGAAGCAATCAGCCCCAGCATTTT
TRBJ2-3 TRBV4-1 few TRBD1 CASSQETGTGVTDTQYF TGCGCCAGCAGCCAAGAAACCGGGACAGGGGTCACAGATACGCAGTATTTT
TRBJ1-5 TRBV7-9 NA TRBD1 CASSTTGGNQPQHF TGTGCCAGCAGCACCACAGGGGGGAATCAGCCCCAGCATTTT
TRBJ1-1 TRBV27 NA NA CASTQGQNTEAFF TGTGCCAGCACCCAGGGACAGAACACTGAAGCTTTCTTT
TRBJ1-2 TRBV7-9 NA NA CASSLEGAKYGYTF TGTGCCAGCAGCTTAGAAGGGGCGAAATATGGCTACACCTTC